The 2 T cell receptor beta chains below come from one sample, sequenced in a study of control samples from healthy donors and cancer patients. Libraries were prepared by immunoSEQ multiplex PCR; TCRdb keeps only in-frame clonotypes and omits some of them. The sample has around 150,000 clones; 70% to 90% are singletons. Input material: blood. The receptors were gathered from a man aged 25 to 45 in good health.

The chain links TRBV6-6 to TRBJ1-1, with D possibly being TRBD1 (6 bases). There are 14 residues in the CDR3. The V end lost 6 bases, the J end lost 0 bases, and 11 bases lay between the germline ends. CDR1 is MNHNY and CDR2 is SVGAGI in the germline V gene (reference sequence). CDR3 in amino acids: CASRSGALNTEAFF. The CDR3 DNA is TGTGCCAGCAGATCAGGGGCCTTGAACACTGAAGCTTTCTTT.

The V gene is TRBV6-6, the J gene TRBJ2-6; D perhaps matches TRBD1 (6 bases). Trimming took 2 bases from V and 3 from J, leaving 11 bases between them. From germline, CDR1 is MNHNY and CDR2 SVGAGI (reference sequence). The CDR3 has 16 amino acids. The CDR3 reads CASSYGPRGGANVLTF. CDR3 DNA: TGTGCCAGCAGTTACGGCCCCAGGGGTGGGGCCAACGTCCTGACTTTC.